This T cell receptor (beta chain) was recorded in a study of chemoradiotherapy in HPV16-positive cancers. The protocol was immunoSEQ multiplex PCR, while the TCRdb copy is restricted to in-frame clones and leaves out a portion. The sample has approximately 900 clones; 88% are singletons. This CDR3 is 13 amino acids long. Trimming stripped 5 bases from V and 3 bases from J, with 8 bases between. Germline V gene sequence: CDR1 MDHEN, CDR2 SYDVKM. The rearrangement uses TRBV28 and TRBJ1-5; the D is unclear. The TCR sequence derives from a human donor with HPV-associated anogenital cancer. Sequencing was performed on tumor tissue, taken from a patient who underwent chemoradiotherapy. The CDR3 DNA sequence: TGTGCCAGCAGTGAGGATAACAATCAGCCCCAGCATTTT. Translation: CASSEDNNQPQHF.